This T cell receptor beta chain was identified in a study of cytomegalovirus exposure and HLA in healthy donors. Turning to this clone: Its antigen remains unknown. Different DNA sequences within this sample yield the same CDR3.

General study points: Highly shared variants forming one cluster were likely a sequencing artifact. TCR association rates varied by HLA locus in a later analysis, with DRB1 highest and HLA-C lowest. There were some 150 TCR beta chains listed as cytomegalovirus-associated.

Amplification used 60 Vbeta primers and 13 Jbeta primers. Original processing methods: Later reanalysis found 70 million to 95 million unique TCR beta chains, around 11 million of them shared. Some clones are missing from TCRdb's copy, which holds only in-frame ones; the method was immunoSEQ multiplex PCR. Clonal size and the V and J genes are those of that table, whereas D and trimming came from the DNA. The sample shows approximately 150,000 clones, 81% of them seen only once. V was pared by 5 bases and J by 2 bases, with 2 bases of the junction left unmatched. CDR1 is MNHNS, CDR2 SASEGT, per germline. The CDR3 spans 14 residues.

Sequenced sample: PBMCs. V is TRBV6-1 and J is TRBJ1-1; 10 bases line up with TRBD1. The source is a man aged 50 or older in good health and CMV-seropositive. CDR3 sequence reads: CASSRDRGNTEAFF. The CDR3 nucleotides are TGTGCCAGCAGTCGGGACAGGGGAAACACTGAAGCTTTCTTT.